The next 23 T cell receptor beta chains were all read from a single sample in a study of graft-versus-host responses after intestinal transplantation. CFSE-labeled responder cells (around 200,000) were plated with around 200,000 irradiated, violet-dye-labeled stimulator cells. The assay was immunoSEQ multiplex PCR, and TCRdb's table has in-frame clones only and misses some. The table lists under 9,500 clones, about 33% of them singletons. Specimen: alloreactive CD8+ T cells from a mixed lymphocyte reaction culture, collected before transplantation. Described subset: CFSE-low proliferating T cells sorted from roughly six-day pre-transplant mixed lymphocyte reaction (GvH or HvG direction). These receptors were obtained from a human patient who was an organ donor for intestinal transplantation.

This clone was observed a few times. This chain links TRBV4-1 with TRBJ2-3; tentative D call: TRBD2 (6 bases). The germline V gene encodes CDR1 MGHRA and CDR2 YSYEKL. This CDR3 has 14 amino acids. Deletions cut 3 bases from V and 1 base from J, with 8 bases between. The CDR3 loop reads CASSQWGGTDTQYF. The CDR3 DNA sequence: TGCGCCAGCAGCCAGTGGGGGGGCACAGATACGCAGTATTTT.

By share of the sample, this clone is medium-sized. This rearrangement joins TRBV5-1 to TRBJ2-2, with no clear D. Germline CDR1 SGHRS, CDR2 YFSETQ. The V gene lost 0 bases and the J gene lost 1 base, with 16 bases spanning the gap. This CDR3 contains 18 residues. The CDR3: CASSLANVAGRNTGELFF. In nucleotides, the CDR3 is TGCGCCAGCAGCTTGGCCAATGTGGCAGGCAGGAACACCGGGGAGCTGTTTTTT. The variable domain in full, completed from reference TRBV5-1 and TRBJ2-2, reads KAGVTQTPRYLIKTRGQQVTLSCSPISGHRSVSWYQQTPGQGLQFLFEYFSETQRNKGNFPGRFSGRQFSNSRSEMNVSTLELGDSALYLCASSLANVAGRNTGELFFGEGSRLTVL.

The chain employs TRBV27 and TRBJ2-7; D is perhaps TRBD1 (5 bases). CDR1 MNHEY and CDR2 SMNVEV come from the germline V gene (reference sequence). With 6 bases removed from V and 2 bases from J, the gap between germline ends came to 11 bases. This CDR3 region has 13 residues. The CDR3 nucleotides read TGTGCCAGCAGCAACATGGGGCCCTACGAGCAGTACTTC. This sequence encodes CASSNMGPYEQYF.

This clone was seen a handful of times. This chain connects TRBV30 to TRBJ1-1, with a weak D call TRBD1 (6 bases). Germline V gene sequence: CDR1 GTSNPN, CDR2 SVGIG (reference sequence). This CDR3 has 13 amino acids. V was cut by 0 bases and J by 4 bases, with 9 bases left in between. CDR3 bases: TGTGCCTGGAGTGTAGGGGGGGGCACTGAAGCTTTCTTT. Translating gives CAWSVGGGTEAFF.

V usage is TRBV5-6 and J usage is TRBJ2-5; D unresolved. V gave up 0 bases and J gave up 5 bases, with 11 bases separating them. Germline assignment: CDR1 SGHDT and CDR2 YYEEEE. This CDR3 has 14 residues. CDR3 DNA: TGTGCCAGCAGCTTGGTCGCGGTCGGGGAGACCCAGTACTTC. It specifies CASSLVAVGETQYF.

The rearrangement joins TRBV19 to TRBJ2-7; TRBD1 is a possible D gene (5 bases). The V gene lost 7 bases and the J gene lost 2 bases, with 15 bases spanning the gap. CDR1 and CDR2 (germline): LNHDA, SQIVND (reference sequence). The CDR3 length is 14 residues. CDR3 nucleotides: TGTGCCAGTATAGGGGTCAAAGGGACCTACGAGCAGTACTTC. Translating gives CASIGVKGTYEQYF.

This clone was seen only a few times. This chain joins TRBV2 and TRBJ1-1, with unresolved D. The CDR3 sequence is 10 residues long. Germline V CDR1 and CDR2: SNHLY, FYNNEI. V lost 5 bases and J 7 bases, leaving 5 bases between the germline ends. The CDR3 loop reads CASSLFEAFF. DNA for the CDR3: TGTGCCAGCAGTCTTTTTGAAGCTTTCTTT.

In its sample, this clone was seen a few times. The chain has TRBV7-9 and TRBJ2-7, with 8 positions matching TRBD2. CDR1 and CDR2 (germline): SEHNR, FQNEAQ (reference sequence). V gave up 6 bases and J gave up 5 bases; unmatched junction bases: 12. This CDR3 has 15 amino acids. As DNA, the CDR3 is TGTGCCAGCAGTCATCGGGAGGGTAGAACCCACGAGCAGTACTTC. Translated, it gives CASSHREGRTHEQYF. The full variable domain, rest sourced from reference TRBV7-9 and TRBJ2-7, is DTGVSQNPRHKITKRGQNVTFRCDPISEHNRLYWYRQTLGQGPEFLTYFQNEAQLEKSRLLSDRFSAERPKGSFSTLEIQRTEQGDSAMYLCASSHREGRTHEQYFGPGTRLTVT.

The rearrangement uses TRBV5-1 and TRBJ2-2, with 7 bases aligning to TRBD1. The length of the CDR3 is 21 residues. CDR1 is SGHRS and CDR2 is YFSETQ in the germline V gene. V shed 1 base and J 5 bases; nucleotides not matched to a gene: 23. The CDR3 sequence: CASSLFRDSRGMGYWTGELFF. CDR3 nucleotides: TGCGCCAGCAGCTTGTTTCGGGACAGCCGAGGAATGGGATATTGGACCGGGGAGCTGTTTTTT.

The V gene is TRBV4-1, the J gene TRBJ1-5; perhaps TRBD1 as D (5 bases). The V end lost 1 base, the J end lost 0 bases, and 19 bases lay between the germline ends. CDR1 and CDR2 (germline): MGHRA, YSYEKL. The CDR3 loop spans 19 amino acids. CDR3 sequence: CASSQAPYEGHYSNQPQHF. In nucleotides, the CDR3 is TGCGCCAGCAGCCAAGCACCCTACGAAGGACATTATAGCAATCAGCCCCAGCATTTT.

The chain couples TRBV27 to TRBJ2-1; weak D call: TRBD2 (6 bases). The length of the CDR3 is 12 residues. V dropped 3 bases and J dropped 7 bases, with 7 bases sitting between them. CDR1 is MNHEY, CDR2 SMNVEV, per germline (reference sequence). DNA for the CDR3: TGTGCCAGCAGTTTCCGGGAGAATGAGCAGTTCTTC. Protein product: CASSFRENEQFF.

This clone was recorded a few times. Here the CDR3 reads CASSLGGSSYEQYF. The CDR3 bases are TGTGCCAGCAGCTTGGGCGGGAGCTCCTACGAGCAGTACTTC. The rearrangement links TRBV5-5 to TRBJ2-7, with 7 positions matching TRBD2. J was trimmed by 0 bases and V by 0 bases; bases with no gene match: 0. The length of the CDR3 is 14 residues. The germline V gene has CDR1 SGHKS and CDR2 YYEKEE (reference sequence).

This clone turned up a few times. The CDR3 DNA is TGTGCCTGGGGACAGGTTCTGGGAGATACGCAGTATTTT. Protein: CAWGQVLGDTQYF. V is TRBV30 and J is TRBJ2-3, with 7 bases fitting TRBD1. This CDR3 comprises 13 residues. Germline V CDR1 and CDR2: GTSNPN, SVGIG (reference sequence). The ends lost 5 bases at V and 5 bases at J; junction bases unmatched: 7.

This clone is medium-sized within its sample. In DNA, the CDR3 is TGTGCCAGCAGTTACACCTTAGCGGGAGAGACCCAGTACTTC. Residues: CASSYTLAGETQYF. V and J are TRBV6-5 and TRBJ2-5, with 7 bases matching TRBD2. The V segment lost 2 bases and the J segment 4 bases; nucleotides outside the gene matches: 4. CDR3 length: 14 residues. Germline CDR1 is MNHEY and CDR2 is SVGAGI.

The CDR3 bases are TGTGCCAGCTCGACCTTGGGGGCTCCGTTAACTGAAGCTTTCTTT. Translating gives CASSTLGAPLTEAFF. This chain joins TRBV7-3 and TRBJ1-1, with TRBD1 as a possible D gene (6 bases). This CDR3 is 15 amino acids long. V gave up 8 bases and J gave up 5 bases, with 21 bases separating them. Germline V gene lookup returns CDR1 SGHTA and CDR2 FQGTGA.

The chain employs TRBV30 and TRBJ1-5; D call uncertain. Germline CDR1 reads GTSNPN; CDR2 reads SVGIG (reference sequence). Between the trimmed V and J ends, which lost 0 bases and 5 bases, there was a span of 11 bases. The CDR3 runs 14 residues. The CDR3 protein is CAWSVRFRYQPQHF. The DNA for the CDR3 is TGTGCCTGGAGTGTCCGCTTTCGGTATCAGCCCCAGCATTTT.

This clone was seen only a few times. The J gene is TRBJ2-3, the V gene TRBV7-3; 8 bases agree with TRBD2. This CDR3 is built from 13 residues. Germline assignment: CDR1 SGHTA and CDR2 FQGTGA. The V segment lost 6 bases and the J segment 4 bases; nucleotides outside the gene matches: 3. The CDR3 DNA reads TGTGCCAGCAGGTTAGCGGGGTCAGATACGCAGTATTTT. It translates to CASRLAGSDTQYF.

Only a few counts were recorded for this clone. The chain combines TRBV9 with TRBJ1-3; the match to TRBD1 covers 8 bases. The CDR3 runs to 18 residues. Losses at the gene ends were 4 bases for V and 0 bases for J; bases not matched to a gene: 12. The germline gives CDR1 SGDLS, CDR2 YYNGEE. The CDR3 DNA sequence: TGTGCCAGCAGCCTCAGTGACAGGGGAGCGGACTCTGGAAACACCATATATTTT. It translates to CASSLSDRGADSGNTIYF.

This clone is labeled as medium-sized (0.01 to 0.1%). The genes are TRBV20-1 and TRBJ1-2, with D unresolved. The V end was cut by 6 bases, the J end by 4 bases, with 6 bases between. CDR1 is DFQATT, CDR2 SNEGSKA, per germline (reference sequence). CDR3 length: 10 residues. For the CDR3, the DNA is TGCAGTGCCGCGGGCTATGGCTACACCTTC. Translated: CSAAGYGYTF.

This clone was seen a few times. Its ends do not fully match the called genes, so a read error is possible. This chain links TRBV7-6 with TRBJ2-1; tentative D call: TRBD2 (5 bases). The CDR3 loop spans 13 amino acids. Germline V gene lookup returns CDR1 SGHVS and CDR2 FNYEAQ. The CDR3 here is CASSPSDYYEQFF. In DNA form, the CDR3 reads TGTGCCAGCAGCCCGTCAGACTACTATGAGCAGTTCTTC.

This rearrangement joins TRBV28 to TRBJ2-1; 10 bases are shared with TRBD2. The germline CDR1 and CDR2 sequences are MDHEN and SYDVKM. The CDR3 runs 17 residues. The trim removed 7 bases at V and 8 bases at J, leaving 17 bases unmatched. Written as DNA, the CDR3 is TGTGCCAGCAAACCTAGAGGACTAGCGGACCGTTCCGATGAGCAGTTCTTC. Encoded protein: CASKPRGLADRSDEQFF.

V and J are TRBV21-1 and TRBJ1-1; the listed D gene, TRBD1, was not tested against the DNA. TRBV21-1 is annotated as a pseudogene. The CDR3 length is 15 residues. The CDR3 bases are TGTGCCAGCAGCAAAGCAGCAGGGGATAACACTGAAGCTTTCTTT. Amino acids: CASSKAAGDNTEAFF.

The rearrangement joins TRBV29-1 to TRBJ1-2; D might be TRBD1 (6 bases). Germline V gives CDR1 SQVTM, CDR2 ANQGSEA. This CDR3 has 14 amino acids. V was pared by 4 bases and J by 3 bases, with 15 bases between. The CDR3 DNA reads TGCAGCGTTGTGGTCGGCAGGGGCCACTATGGCTACACCTTC. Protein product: CSVVVGRGHYGYTF.